This T cell receptor beta chain appears in the sequencing data of a study of human T cells and chemical hapten exposure. About the research overall: Across samples, TCR yields varied, mostly owing to small differences in pooled library volumes. Whole-study results and caveats: Significantly more large CDR3 similarity clusters arose among expanded TCRs than among controls. Unchanged with DPC sensitization were TCRs above 1 in 1000 frequency.

TCRdb passed the RACE reads through MiXCR, listing each CDR3 protein once. The data show about 160,000 distinct CDR3 sequences, with about 27% seen just once and 2.1% held by the top ten. CDR1 and CDR2 from the germline V gene are MGHRA and YSYEKL. The CDR3 totals 15 residues. The trim removed 4 bases at V and 7 bases at J, leaving 4 bases unmatched. About this clonotype: Its antigen is not identified.

Time point denoted: patch test 3, about 24 weeks after DPC sensitization. The treatment denotes: therapeutic diphenylcyclopropenone sensitization with weekly scalp DPC. The V and J genes are TRBV4-1 and TRBJ2-1; TRBD2 agrees at 13 bases. This TCR derives from a woman between 18 and 29 years old with alopecia areata. Some clones in this sample may be carry-over from other donors' samples. Sequencing was performed on whole blood, taken in connection with sensitization to the hapten diphenylcyclopropenone (DPC). CDR3 sequence reads: CASSLLAGGLNEQFF. Written as DNA, the CDR3 is TGCGCCAGCAGCCTACTAGCGGGAGGGCTGAATGAGCAGTTCTTC.